The T cell receptor (beta chain) under discussion was sequenced for a study of T cells in Graves' hyperthyroidism and ophthalmopathy. Template material for amplifying TCR beta CDR3 regions consisted of RNA transcripts. HTBI primers were employed in a first-round RT-PCR of the TCR CDR3. TCRdb analysed the multiplex PCR reads with MiXCR anew, one entry per CDR3 protein. The sample has roughly 570,000 distinct CDR3 sequences, about a sixth seen once. Trimming took 3 bases from V and 6 from J, leaving 15 bases between them. The germline V gene has CDR1 PRHDT and CDR2 FYEKMQ (reference sequence). The CDR3 spans 15 residues. This clonotype was found many times. Its antigen is unknown. Study conclusions and caveats: Most thyroid clonotypes expanded above 0.001 were also detected in blood.

Diagnosis of hyperthyroidism was new in patients aged 18 to 65, and its duration was under 2 months. Based on clinical symptoms, serum thyroxine and TRAb, thyroid ultrasound and orbital computed tomography, diagnoses were reached. The chain combines TRBV13 with TRBJ2-1; D is possibly TRBD2 (5 bases). The sequencing input was blood. The sequence was collected from a woman in her twenties or thirties with Graves' hyperthyroidism. This chain's CDR3 is CASSFGNSAGNEQFF. CDR3 sequence (DNA): TGTGCCAGCAGCTTCGGGAATAGCGCAGGCAATGAGCAGTTCTTC.